This record covers a single T cell receptor (beta chain). Its antigen is currently not known. Base qualities are not at hand, and no much larger clone is one base apart. V was cut back by 6 bases and J by 4 bases, leaving a gap of 18 bases between them. CDR1 and CDR2, per the germline V gene, are MDHEN and SYDVKM. From cysteine to phenylalanine, the CDR3 is 15 amino acids long. Only CDR3 DNA remains: 45 bases, in frame from the first base. These data come from a study of cytomegalovirus exposure and HLA in healthy donors (TCRdb year 2017). Turning to the overall study: An earlier analysis of several hundred of the donors reported under 300 Gb of sequence data and some 110 million unique TCR beta sequences obtained from around 180 million T cells. The study profiled the T cell repertoires of approximately 700 subjects by immunosequencing and related them to cytomegalovirus serostatus. An early release covering some 640 HLA-typed donors comprised about 300 gigabases of sequencing data and 85 million or so unique TCR sequences. Of the 350 to 450 genotyped donors, around 81% fell in the genetic ancestry cluster associated with self-reported Caucasian donors. The number of donors typed differed by locus, with about 629-640 for A, B, C, DRB1 and DQB1, 522 for DQA1, 600 to 610 for DPA1, and under 490 for DPB1. Alongside the repertoire data, information on donor age, sex, ethnicity and CMV serostatus was compiled. A later analysis re-analyzed previously published TCR beta repertoires from 666 donors and added high-resolution HLA genotyping to study TCR occurrence patterns. Among about 370 genotyped donors of the cohort, an average of about 240,000 unique TCR beta nucleotide sequences was sequenced per donor, of which 15% to 20% were non-productive. In an earlier analysis of a few hundred of the donors, high-throughput TCR beta sequencing was used to judge whether each TCR beta V gene segment behaved as functional or pseudogenic. The study was designed to test whether signatures of past pathogen exposure could be identified by cataloging public T cell receptors. A later genetic analysis used genome-wide SNP genotypes for about 65% of the roughly 670 donors, treating that subset as a discovery cohort. In addition to the first cohort of 650 to 800 subjects, a separate validation cohort of 120 different subjects was used. Class I and class II HLA loci were covered by the typing at four-digit resolution. Four to six DR-DQ haplotypes were handled as single units for association and clustering because linkage in the cohort was strong. To predict cytomegalovirus infection status, the study brought together high-throughput TCR immunosequencing, statistical association of individual TCRs with disease status, and machine learning. All discovery cohort repertoires had been generated using a single sequencing platform. Rather than using new phenotypic data, the later analysis identified candidate immune exposures from TCR beta sequences and from how often those sequences occurred across donors. Overall study results and their limits: In a later genetic analysis, fewer N-insertions in productive TCRs were reported among donors in an Asian-associated ancestry cluster than the approximately 630-donor mean. In a later analysis, TCR association rates were found to vary across HLA loci, with the most associated TCRs seen for DRB1 alleles and the fewest for HLA-C alleles. Some IMGT-functional V segments, including TRBV6-2 and TRBV6-3, could not be distinguished by the 87-base-pair reads and were therefore excluded. A cluster of highly shared sequence variants was judged likely to represent a technical artifact of the sequencing pipeline. A later genetic analysis associated a missense DCLRE1C variant with V-gene and J-gene trimming of TCR beta chains, and an independent cohort replicated the association. A later analysis associated about 18,000 TCR beta sequences with specific HLA alleles at a false discovery rate of 0.05. Compared with equally common non-associated chains, HLA-associated TCR beta chains in a later analysis were more clonally expanded and had lower generation probabilities. Several of the top co-occurrence clusters appeared to be linked to parvovirus B19, influenza, CMV and Epstein-Barr virus, according to a later analysis. Correlated functional status among segregating V segments might be attributable to linkage disequilibrium, but an unknown experimental factor could not be ruled out. The study gave a list of about 160 TCR beta chains associated with cytomegalovirus. Most TCR sequences were observed very rarely across donors, whereas some public TCRs were present in many individuals. A further reported finding was that TCR beta sequences accurately predicted the HLA-A and HLA-B alleles for most subjects in the first cohort. Because HLA typing was missing for some donors at each locus, association tests included only the typed subset. The classifier was reported to diagnose cytomegalovirus status with high specificity and sensitivity in both the original cohort and the validation cohort. It was suggested by the authors that the approach could potentially be generalized to other disease states and immunological phenotypes. Because counts were too low, 15 or so rarely observed V segments, including chromosome 9 orphons, were excluded from the earlier analysis of under 650 of the donors. When HLA alleles, especially DR and DQ, strongly co-occurred, TCR associations were difficult to assign to individual alleles. For the cohort, immune exposure information was limited to CMV serostatus. Presence/absence analyses assumed roughly uniform sequencing depth across donors, an assumption that may not hold. An earlier analysis of 450 to 750 of the donors showed that most TCR beta V segments appeared in productive rearrangements either about 90% or about 30% of the time, which broadly matched IMGT annotations. This cohort had only TCR beta chains sequenced, and the lack of alpha or paired-chain data limited which features could be detected. A later analysis found that most CMV-associated TCR beta chains appeared HLA-restricted, with HLA associations seemingly driven largely by CMV exposure. A few of the identified cytomegalovirus-associated TCR beta chains were confirmed in vitro to be specific for cytomegalovirus antigens.

The library was prepared using the immunoSEQ multiplex PCR assay. A mixture of 60 forward primers for TCR Vbeta segments and 13 reverse primers for TCR Jbeta segments was used in the multiplex PCR. The CDR3 region of rearranged TCR beta genes was amplified from genomic DNA with a multiplex PCR assay. The Illumina HiSeq System was used to sequence the amplified TCR beta libraries as 87-base-pair reads. As for the authors' bioinformatics: Across the 700 or so repertoires, a later analysis counted 80 million or so unique TCR beta chains, some 11 million of which were shared by at least two donors. A nearest-neighbor algorithm error-corrected the raw reads and collapsed the reads into unique sequences, merging closely related sequences to remove PCR and sequencing errors. CDR3 sequences were aligned to IMGT reference sequences to assign V, D and J gene segments. For a sequence to be retained, a match of at least six nucleotides was required to both a V gene segment and a J gene segment. Rearrangements were classified as productive when the CDR3 lacked stop codons and remained in frame with V and J, and all other rearrangements were classified as non-productive. Following IMGT convention, CDR3 was defined as the stretch from the second conserved V-encoded cysteine up to the conserved J-encoded phenylalanine. The earlier analysis of 500 to 600 of the donors excluded sequences that lacked an unambiguous match to a single V gene segment. In an earlier analysis of almost 600 of the donors, a V segment was called functional when productive rearrangements were above 56.7%, and segregating when the standard deviation between donors exceeded 5%. A statistical classification framework was developed to diagnose cytomegalovirus status using the catalog of TCR beta chain sequences. In a later analysis, V and J genes were assigned by comparing TCR nucleotide sequences against IMGT/GENE-DB human TR gene sequences. In a later analysis, CDR3 sequences and most-parsimonious VDJ recombination scenarios were assigned using the TCRdist pipeline. In a later analysis, every TCR beta chain was defined by the combination of its CDR3 amino acid sequence and its V-gene family, and reads without a unique V-gene family were dropped. In a later analysis, 500 to 650 highly shared, low-generation-probability nucleotide sequences were removed to address suspected cross-contamination and a sequencing artifact. For each public chain, a later analysis derived a clonal expansion index from normalized ranks of inferred template counts within each repertoire. Generation probabilities in a later analysis came from a VDJ recombination model fitted to out-of-frame rearrangements, and those results were checked against IGoR. Hypergeometric tests were used in a later analysis to score TCR-TCR, TCR-HLA and TCR-CMV co-occurrence, with a repertoire-size bias correction applied to the TCR pairs. A later analysis estimated false discovery rates by permuting HLA or CMV assignments 20 times. In a later analysis, co-occurring TCRs were grouped with DBSCAN, and TCRdist sequence similarity was added when clustering was performed within HLA-allele-positive subsets. For co-occurrence clustering, repertoires with fewer than 30,000 or more than 120,000 public chains were excluded, along with a handful of repertoires with anomalous nucleotide sharing. TCRdb obtained this table from immuneACCESS and retained in-frame rearrangements with V and J assigned. These tables miss some clones; where compared with another copy, unresolved V genes account for less than half of the shortfall, and the remainder is unexplained. The DNA gave D and trimming, while V, J and clone size come from that table. This sample holds some 150,000 clones; almost 85% were observed only once. Of the sample, 3% to 3.5% is held by the ten largest clones.

The cohort consisted of 666 healthy bone marrow donors. At the time of sampling, every cohort member was nominally healthy, though immune exposures that went unrecorded were likely present. The donor tested CMV seropositive, placing the donor among the roughly 270 seropositive members of the cohort. Every donor gave a peripheral blood sample, and the peripheral blood mononuclear cells from that sample were used for TCR beta sequencing. Genomic DNA was extracted from the blood cell samples with the Qiagen DNeasy Blood Extraction Kit. The sequence came from a man aged 18 to 29 in good health and CMV-seropositive. The chain joins TRBV28 to TRBJ2-5, with a weak D call of TRBD2 (6 bases match). Sequenced sample: PBMCs. The CDR3 protein sequence reads: CASRAGGTDSETQYF. The nucleotide sequence is given as TGTGCCAGCAGGGCTGGGGGGACGGACTCAGAGACCCAGTACTTC. Here the CDR3 is joined to the reference TRBV28 and TRBJ2-5 genes, and the full variable domain is: DVKVTQSSRYLVKRTGEKVFLECVQDMDHENMFWYRQDPGLGLRLIYFSYDVKMKEKGDIPEGYSVSREKKERFSLILESASTNQTSMYLCASRAGGTDSETQYFGPGTRLLVL.